This TCR beta chain came from a study of patients and donors after allogeneic stem cell transplantation. Trimming took 2 bases from V and 3 from J; bases not matched to a gene: 7. The CDR3 extends over 14 amino acids. Per the germline V gene, CDR1 is DFQATT and CDR2 is SNEGSKA (reference sequence). A few counts support this clonotype. MiXCR was run by TCRdb on the RT-PCR reads, yielding one entry per CDR3 protein. The table records 900,000 to 1,000,000 distinct CDR3 sequences, 18% of them present only once. This clonotype was sampled from a human donor who was either an allogeneic HSCT recipient or a stem cell or donor lymphocyte infusion donor (not recorded which). It is not recorded whose cells these are; they may come from a transplant donor. Sequencing input: blood, either unsorted or a sorted T cell fraction (not recorded which). V is TRBV20-1 and J is TRBJ2-7, with TRBD2 matching 7 bases. The CDR3 loop is CSARQAGLGYEQYF. CDR3 bases: TGCAGTGCTAGACAAGCGGGATTGGGCTACGAGCAGTACTTC.